The TCR beta chain described here comes from a study of blood T cells in healthy people across ages. This clonotype occurred a few times. Antigen specificity is unknown. Study-level points and caveats: Age brought a roughly linear fall in TCR beta diversity measured per million T cells.

Using a J-beta primer mix together with a sample-barcoded 5' primer, a second PCR was run for roughly 7 to 12 cycles. MiXCR was run by TCRdb on the 5' RACE reads, yielding one entry per CDR3 protein. The sample comprises approximately 2,000,000 distinct CDR3 sequences, 39% of which are singletons, and roughly 23% rests with the top ten. Isolated PBMCs totaled at least 6.5 million in each sample. The TCR comes from a human donor in good health. The sequencing sample was made of blood.

DNA of the CDR3: TGCAGCGGACGCTTCTCAAACACTGAAGCTTTCTTT. Residues: CSGRFSNTEAFF. J is TRBJ1-1 and V is TRBV29-1; no definite D call. V lost 7 bases, J lost 2 bases, and 11 bases lay in between. CDR1 is SQVTM and CDR2 is ANQGSEA in the germline V gene. This CDR3 contains 12 residues.